This TCR beta chain comes out of a study of control samples from healthy donors and cancer patients. V gave up 0 bases and J gave up 0 bases, with 7 bases separating them. This CDR3 has 15 residues. Germline V gene sequence: CDR1 SGHRS, CDR2 YFSETQ. The data were produced by immunoSEQ multiplex PCR, yet TCRdb's version contains in-frame clones alone and is incomplete. This sample has more than 70,000 clones, with approximately 91% found just once. Sample: blood. The receptor comes from a woman in her twenties or thirties in good health. J is TRBJ2-1 and V is TRBV5-1; no definite D call. The CDR3 reads CASSLGASSYNEQFF. The CDR3 DNA reads as TGCGCCAGCAGCTTGGGCGCGAGCTCCTACAATGAGCAGTTCTTC.